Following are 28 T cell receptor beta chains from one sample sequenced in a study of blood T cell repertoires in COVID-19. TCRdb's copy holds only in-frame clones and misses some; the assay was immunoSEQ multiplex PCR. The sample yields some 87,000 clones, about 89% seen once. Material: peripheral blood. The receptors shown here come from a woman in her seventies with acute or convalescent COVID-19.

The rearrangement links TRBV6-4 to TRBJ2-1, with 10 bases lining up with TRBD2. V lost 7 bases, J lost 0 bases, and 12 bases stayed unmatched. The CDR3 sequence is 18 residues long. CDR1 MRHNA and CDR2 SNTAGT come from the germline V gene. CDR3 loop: CASMIGLADGYSYNEQFF. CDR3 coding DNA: TGTGCCAGCATGATAGGACTAGCGGACGGGTACTCCTACAATGAGCAGTTCTTC.

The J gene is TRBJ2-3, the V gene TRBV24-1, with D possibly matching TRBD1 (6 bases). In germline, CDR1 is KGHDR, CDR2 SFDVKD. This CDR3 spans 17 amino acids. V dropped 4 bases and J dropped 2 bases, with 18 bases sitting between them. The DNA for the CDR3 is TGTGCCACCAGTGACCCTACAGGGTGGGGTGACACAGATACGCAGTATTTT. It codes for CATSDPTGWGDTDTQYF.

CDR3: CASSYEGVDSNQPQHF. In DNA, the CDR3 is TGTGCCAGCAGCTATGAGGGTGTGGATAGCAATCAGCCCCAGCATTTT. This chain connects TRBV2 to TRBJ1-5; D call uncertain. The germline V and J ends were trimmed by 6 bases and 0 bases, with 15 bases remaining between them. The CDR3 is 16 residues long. Germline V gene lookup returns CDR1 SNHLY and CDR2 FYNNEI.

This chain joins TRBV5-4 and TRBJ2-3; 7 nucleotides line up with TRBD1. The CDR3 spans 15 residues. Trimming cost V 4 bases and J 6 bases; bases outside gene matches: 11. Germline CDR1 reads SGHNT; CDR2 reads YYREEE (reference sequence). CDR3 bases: TGTGCCAGCAGCCGGGCAGGGGGTTTAGGTGATACGCAGTATTTT. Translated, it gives CASSRAGGLGDTQYF.

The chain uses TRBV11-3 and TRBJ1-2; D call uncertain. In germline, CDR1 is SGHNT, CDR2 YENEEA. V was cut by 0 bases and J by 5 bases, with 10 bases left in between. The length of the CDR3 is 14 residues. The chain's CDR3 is CASSLDSAGYGYTF. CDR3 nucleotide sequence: TGTGCCAGCAGCTTAGATTCGGCGGGTTATGGCTACACCTTC.

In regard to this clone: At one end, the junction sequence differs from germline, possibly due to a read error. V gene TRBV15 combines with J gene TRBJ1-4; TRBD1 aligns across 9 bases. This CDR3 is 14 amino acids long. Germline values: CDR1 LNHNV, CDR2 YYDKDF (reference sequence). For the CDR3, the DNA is TGTGCCACCAGCAGAGAAACAGGGGGCGCCTTTCTCGCGTTT. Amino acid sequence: CATSRETGGAFLAF.

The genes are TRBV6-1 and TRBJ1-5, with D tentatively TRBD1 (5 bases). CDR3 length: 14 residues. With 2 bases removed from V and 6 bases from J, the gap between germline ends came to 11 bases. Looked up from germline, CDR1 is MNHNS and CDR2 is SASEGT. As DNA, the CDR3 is TGTGCCAGCAGTGAAACCGGGGGATCTCAGCCCCAGCATTTT. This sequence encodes CASSETGGSQPQHF.

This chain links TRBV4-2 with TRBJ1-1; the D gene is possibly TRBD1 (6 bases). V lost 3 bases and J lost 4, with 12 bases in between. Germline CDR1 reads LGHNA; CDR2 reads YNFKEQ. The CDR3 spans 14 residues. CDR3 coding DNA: TGTGCCAGCAGCCAGCAGGGGTTGGGCACTGAAGCTTTCTTT. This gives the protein CASSQQGLGTEAFF.

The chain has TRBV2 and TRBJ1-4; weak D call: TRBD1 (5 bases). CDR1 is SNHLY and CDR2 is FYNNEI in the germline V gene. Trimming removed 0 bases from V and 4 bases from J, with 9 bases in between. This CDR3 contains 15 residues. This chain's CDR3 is CASSEAGRGNEKLFF. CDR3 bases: TGTGCCAGCAGTGAAGCGGGGAGGGGTAATGAAAAACTGTTTTTT.

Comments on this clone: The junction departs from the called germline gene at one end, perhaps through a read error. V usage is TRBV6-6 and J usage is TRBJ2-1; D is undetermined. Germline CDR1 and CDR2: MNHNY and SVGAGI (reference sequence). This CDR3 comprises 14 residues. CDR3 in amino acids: CASSLEPSNNEQFF. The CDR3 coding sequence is TGTGCCAGCAGTCTAGAACCCTCCAACAATGAGCAGTTCTTC.

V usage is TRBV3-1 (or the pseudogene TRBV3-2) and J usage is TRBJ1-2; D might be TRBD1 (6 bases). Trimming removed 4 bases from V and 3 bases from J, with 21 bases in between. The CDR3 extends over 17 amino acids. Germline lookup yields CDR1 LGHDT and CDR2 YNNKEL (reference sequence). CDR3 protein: CASSPSPGHLDHYGYTF. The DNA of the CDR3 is TGTGCCAGCAGCCCGTCCCCGGGACACTTAGATCACTATGGCTACACCTTC.

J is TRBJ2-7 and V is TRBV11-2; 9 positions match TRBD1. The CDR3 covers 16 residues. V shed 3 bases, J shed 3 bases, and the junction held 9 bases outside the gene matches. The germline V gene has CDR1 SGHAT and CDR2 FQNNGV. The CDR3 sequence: CASSFQSGTGNYEQYF. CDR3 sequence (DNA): TGTGCCAGCAGCTTCCAATCCGGGACAGGGAACTACGAGCAGTACTTC.

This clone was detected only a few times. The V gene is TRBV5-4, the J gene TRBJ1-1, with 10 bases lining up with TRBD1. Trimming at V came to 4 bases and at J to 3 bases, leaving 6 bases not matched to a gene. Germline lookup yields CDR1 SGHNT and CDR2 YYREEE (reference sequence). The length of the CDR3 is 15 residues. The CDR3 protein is CASSPGTGVDTEAFF. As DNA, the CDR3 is TGTGCCAGCAGCCCAGGGACAGGGGTTGACACTGAAGCTTTCTTT.

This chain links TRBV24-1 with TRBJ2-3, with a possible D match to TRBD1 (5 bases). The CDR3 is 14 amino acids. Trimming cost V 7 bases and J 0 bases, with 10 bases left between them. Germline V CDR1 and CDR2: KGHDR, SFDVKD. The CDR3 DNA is TGTGCCACCAGCAAGACAGATAGCACAGATACGCAGTATTTT. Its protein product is CATSKTDSTDTQYF.

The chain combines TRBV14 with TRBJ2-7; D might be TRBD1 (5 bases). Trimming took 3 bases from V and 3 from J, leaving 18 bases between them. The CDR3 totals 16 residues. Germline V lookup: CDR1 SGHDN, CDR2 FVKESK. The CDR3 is CASSQGPGWSHYEQYF. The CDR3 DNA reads TGTGCCAGCAGCCAGGGGCCTGGCTGGAGCCACTACGAGCAGTACTTC. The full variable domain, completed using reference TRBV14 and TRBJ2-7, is EAGVTQFPSHSVIEKGQTVTLRCDPISGHDNLYWYRRVMGKEIKFLLHFVKESKQDESGMPNNRFLAERTGGTYSTLKVQPAELEDSGVYFCASSQGPGWSHYEQYFGPGTRLTVT.

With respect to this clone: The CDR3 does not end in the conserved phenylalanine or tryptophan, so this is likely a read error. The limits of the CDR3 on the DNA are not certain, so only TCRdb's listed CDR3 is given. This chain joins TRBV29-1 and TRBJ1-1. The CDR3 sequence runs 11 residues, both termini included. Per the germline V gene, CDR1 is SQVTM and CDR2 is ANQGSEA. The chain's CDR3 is CSVEGAQGGVI.

The CDR3 sequence is CASSRITDTQYF. CDR3 nucleotides: TGTGCCAGCAGCCGTATCACAGATACGCAGTATTTT. This rearrangement joins TRBV5-6 to TRBJ2-3, with D unresolved. Trimming pared 4 bases from V and 2 bases from J, leaving 5 bases between. The CDR3 is made up of 12 amino acids. CDR1 and CDR2 (germline): SGHDT, YYEEEE.

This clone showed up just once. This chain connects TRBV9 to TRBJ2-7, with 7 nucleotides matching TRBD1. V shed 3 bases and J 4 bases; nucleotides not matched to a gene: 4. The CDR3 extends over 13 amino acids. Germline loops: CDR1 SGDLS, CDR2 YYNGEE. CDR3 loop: CASSATGIYEQYF. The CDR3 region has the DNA TGTGCCAGCAGCGCGACAGGGATATACGAGCAGTACTTC.

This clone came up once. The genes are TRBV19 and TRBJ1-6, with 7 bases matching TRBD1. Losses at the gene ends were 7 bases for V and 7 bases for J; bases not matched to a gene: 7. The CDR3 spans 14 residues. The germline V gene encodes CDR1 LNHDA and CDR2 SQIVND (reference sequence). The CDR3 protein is CASMNTGENSPLHF. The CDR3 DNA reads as TGTGCCAGTATGAATACAGGGGAAAATTCACCCCTCCACTTT. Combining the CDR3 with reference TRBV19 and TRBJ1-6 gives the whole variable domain DGGITQSPKYLFRKEGQNVTLSCEQNLNHDAMYWYRQDPGQGLRLIYYSQIVNDFQKGDIAEGYSVSREKKESFPLTVTSAQKNPTAFYLCASMNTGENSPLHFGNGTRLTVT.

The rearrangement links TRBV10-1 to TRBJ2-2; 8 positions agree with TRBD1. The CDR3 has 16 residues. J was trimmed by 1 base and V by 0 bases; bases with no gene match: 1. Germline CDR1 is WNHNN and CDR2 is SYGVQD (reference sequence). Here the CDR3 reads CASSESGQGNTGELFF. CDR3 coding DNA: TGCGCCAGCAGTGAGTCCGGACAGGGGAACACCGGGGAGCTGTTTTTT.

CDR3 sequence: CASSYSGSWYEQYF. CDR3 sequence (DNA): TGTGCCAGCAGCTACAGCGGGAGTTGGTACGAGCAGTACTTC. The chain combines TRBV6-6 with TRBJ2-7; 8 nucleotides align to TRBD2. CDR1 and CDR2 (germline): MNHNY, SVGAGI (reference sequence). This CDR3 has 14 residues. The junction had 8 bases not matched to a gene; V was cut back by 6 bases and J by 4 bases.

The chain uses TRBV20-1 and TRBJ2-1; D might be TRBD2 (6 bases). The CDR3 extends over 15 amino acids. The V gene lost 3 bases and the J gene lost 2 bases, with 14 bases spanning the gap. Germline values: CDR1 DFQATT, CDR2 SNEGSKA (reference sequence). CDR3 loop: CSASLGTFAYNEQFF. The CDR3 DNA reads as TGCAGTGCTAGTTTAGGGACTTTTGCCTACAATGAGCAGTTCTTC.

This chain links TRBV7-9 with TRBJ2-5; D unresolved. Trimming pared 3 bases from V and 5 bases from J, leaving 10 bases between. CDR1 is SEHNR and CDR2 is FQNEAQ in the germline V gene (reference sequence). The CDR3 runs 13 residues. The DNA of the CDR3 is TGTGCCAGCAGCTTTCCCGAGTTGGAGACCCAGTACTTC. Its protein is CASSFPELETQYF.

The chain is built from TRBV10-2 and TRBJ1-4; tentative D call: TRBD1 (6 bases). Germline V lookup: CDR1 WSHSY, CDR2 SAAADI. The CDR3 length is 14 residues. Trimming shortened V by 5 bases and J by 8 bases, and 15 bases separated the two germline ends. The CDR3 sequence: CASSLQGSREKLFF. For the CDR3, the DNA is TGCGCCAGCAGTTTACAGGGTTCAAGGGAAAAACTGTTTTTT.

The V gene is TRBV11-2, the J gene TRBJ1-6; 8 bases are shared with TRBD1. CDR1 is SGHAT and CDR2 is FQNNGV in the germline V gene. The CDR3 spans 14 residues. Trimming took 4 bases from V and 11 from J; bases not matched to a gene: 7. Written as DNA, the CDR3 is TGTGCCAGCAGCTCAGGACAGGGCGAAGCACCCCTCCACTTT. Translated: CASSSGQGEAPLHF.

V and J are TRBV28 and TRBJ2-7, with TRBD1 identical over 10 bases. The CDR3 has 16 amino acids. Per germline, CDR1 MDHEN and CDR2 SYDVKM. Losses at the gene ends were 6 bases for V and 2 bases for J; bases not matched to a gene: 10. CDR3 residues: CASRHRRGTGAYEQYV. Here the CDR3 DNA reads TGTGCCAGCAGGCATAGGAGGGGGACAGGGGCCTACGAGCAGTACGTC.

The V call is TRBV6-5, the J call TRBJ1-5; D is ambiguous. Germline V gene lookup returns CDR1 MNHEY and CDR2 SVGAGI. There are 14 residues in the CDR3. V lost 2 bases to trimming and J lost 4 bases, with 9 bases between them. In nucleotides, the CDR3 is TGTGCCAGCAGTTACGTGTCCTTTAATCAGCCCCAGCATTTT. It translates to CASSYVSFNQPQHF.

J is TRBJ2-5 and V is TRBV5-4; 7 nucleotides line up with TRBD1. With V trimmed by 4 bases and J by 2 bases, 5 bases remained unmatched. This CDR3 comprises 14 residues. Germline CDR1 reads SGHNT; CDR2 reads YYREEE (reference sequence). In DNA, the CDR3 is TGTGCCAGCAGCCCTGACAGGGCACAAGAGACCCAGTACTTC. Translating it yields CASSPDRAQETQYF.